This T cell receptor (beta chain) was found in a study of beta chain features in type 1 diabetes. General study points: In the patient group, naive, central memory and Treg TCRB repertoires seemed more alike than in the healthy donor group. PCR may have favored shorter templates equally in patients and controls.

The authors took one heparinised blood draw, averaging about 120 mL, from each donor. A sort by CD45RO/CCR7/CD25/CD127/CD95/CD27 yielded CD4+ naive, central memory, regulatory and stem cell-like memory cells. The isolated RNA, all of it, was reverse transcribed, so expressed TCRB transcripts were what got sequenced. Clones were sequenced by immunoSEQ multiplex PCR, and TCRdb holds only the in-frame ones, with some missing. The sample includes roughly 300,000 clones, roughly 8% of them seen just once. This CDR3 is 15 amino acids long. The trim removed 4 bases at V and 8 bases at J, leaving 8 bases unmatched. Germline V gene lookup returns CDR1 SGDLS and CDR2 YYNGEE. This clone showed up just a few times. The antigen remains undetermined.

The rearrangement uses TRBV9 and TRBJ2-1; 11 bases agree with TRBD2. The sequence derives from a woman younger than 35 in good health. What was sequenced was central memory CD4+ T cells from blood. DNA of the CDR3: TGTGCCAGCAGCCAGACTAGCGGGATGACATATGAGCAGTTCTTC. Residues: CASSQTSGMTYEQFF.